Described below is a single TCR beta chain sequence and its context. Its cognate antigen is unknown. These data originate in a study of T cells in Graves' hyperthyroidism and ophthalmopathy. Study as a whole: Peripheral blood samples were taken at initial diagnosis, prior to any treatment. Study observations and caveats: Ophthalmopathy was told apart from stable hyperthyroidism by a 13 V-J model. Ophthalmopathy was model-predicted a median around 6.7 months pre-onset.

The TCR beta CDR3 regions underwent amplification using RNA transcripts as the source. Primed by the HTBI set, a first-round RT-PCR was run on the TCR CDR3. MiXCR, run by TCRdb on the multiplex PCR reads, gives a single entry per CDR3 protein. The sample holds approximately 710,000 distinct CDR3 sequences, roughly 17% seen once. Exclusion of patients followed from uncontrolled infection, other autoimmune disease, pregnancy or lactation. The source material was blood. The receptor was derived from a man aged 45-65 years with Graves' hyperthyroidism.

The CDR3 region is CASSPNSGFGHTQYF. Written as DNA, the CDR3 is TGCGCCAGCAGCCCTAACTCCGGTTTCGGGCATACGCAGTATTTT. The V gene is TRBV5-1, the J gene TRBJ2-3; D is unclear. The V end lost 4 bases, the J end lost 7 bases, and 19 bases lay between the germline ends. Germline CDR1 reads SGHRS; CDR2 reads YFSETQ. The CDR3 is 15 residues long.